Each of the 11 T cell receptor beta chains below was sequenced from the same sample in a study of CD8 T cells in ankylosing spondylitis (dated by TCRdb to the late 2010s). The receptor library was made with 5' RACE. Sequencer: Illumina HiSeq 2500. TCRdb's own reprocessing of the public reads used fastp at Q25 and MiXCR and kept productive beta chains. For every CDR3 protein sequence, its rows merge into one entry that carries the most common genes and DNA. This sample gives about 170,000 distinct CDR3 sequences in total; around 20% of them show up just once. The ten top clones hold about 7.6% of the sample. The source material was blood, either unsorted or a sorted T cell fraction (not recorded which). Every receptor here comes from a male donor with ankylosing spondylitis or in good health (not recorded which).

The CDR3 DNA sequence: TGTGCCAGCAGAGGGACAGGGGCAGATACGCAGTATTTT. Translating it yields CASRGTGADTQYF. The V and J genes are TRBV28 and TRBJ2-3; 10 positions match TRBD1. The CDR3 spans 13 residues. V was clipped by 6 bases and J by 4 bases; unmatched bases: 1. Germline V CDR1 and CDR2: MDHEN, SYDVKM.

This clonotype has only one observation. Since a much larger clone is just one base distant, this may be a read error. The rearrangement links TRBV5-1 to TRBJ2-1; 10 bases are shared with TRBD2. CDR1 and CDR2 (germline): SGHRS, YFSETQ. This CDR3 is 16 amino acids long. CDR3 region: CAISLGTSVNYNEQFF. CDR3 coding DNA: TGCGCCATCAGCTTGGGGACTAGCGTCAACTACAATGAGCAGTTCTTC.

This clonotype was recorded at least ten times. The chain employs TRBV28 and TRBJ1-2; D call uncertain. The V end was cut by 5 bases, the J end by 3 bases, with 4 bases between. Germline V gives CDR1 MDHEN, CDR2 SYDVKM. This CDR3 comprises 11 residues. CDR3 sequence reads: CASSLDYGYTF. The CDR3, as DNA: TGTGCCAGCAGTCTGGACTATGGCTACACCTTC.

This clonotype was found a few times. The chain uses TRBV11-2 and TRBJ2-5; 11 bases match TRBD2. V lost 5 bases to trimming and J lost 2 bases; unmatched junction nucleotides: 7. Germline assignment: CDR1 SGHAT and CDR2 FQNNGV. The CDR3 totals 16 residues. The CDR3 bases are TGTGCCAGCAGCCTCGGGACTAGCGGAACACAAGAGACCCAGTACTTC. As protein: CASSLGTSGTQETQYF.

This chain connects TRBV2 to TRBJ2-2; TRBD1 agrees at 8 bases. V lost 7 bases and J lost 7; bases outside the gene matches: 8. Germline values: CDR1 SNHLY, CDR2 FYNNEI. The CDR3 consists of 14 residues. CDR3 sequence: CASKTGGQNGELFF. Here the CDR3 DNA reads TGTGCCAGCAAAACAGGGGGGCAGAACGGGGAGCTGTTTTTT.

V and J are TRBV7-8 and TRBJ2-3; 10 bases match TRBD2. Trimming removed 3 bases from V and 6 bases from J; junction bases left unmatched: 6. The CDR3 consists of 15 residues. The germline CDR1 and CDR2 sequences are SGHVS and FQNEAQ. CDR3 nucleotide sequence: TGTGCCAGCAGCTTCAGCGGGAGGGCCTCGGATACGCAGTATTTT. Translating it yields CASSFSGRASDTQYF.

As regards this clonotype: Given a much more abundant clone one base away, this may be a read error. This rearrangement joins TRBV5-1 to TRBJ2-7, with 8 bases lining up with TRBD2. Germline lookup yields CDR1 SGHRS and CDR2 YFSETQ. V lost 2 bases and J lost 4; bases outside the gene matches: 8. The CDR3 has 15 residues. CDR3 in amino acids: CASSFGASGSYEQYF. DNA of the CDR3: TGCGCCAGCAGCTTCGGAGCTAGCGGGTCTTACGAGCAGTACTTC.

In this sample, this clonotype turned up many times. The rearrangement uses TRBV4-1 and TRBJ1-5, with a tentative D call TRBD1 (6 bases). The CDR3 covers 16 residues. Germline loops: CDR1 MGHRA, CDR2 YSYEKL. V was shortened by 1 base and J by 7 bases, with 17 bases between the two germline ends. The CDR3 spells CASSQVGAGVEQPQHF. CDR3 coding DNA: TGCGCCAGCAGCCAAGTTGGGGCAGGGGTGGAGCAGCCCCAGCATTTT.

V gene TRBV20-1 combines with J gene TRBJ2-5, with 11 bases matching TRBD2. CDR3 length: 15 residues. V lost 5 bases and J lost 1; bases outside the gene matches: 6. From germline, CDR1 is DFQATT and CDR2 SNEGSKA (reference sequence). The CDR3 DNA reads TGCAGTGCTGTAGGACTAGCGGGCTCCCAAGAGACCCAGTACTTC. Protein: CSAVGLAGSQETQYF.

This clonotype has ten or more counts. The gene calls are TRBV5-1 and TRBJ2-3; 11 bases fit TRBD2. The CDR3 runs 16 residues. CDR1 is SGHRS and CDR2 is YFSETQ in the germline V gene. Unmatched junction bases numbered 11, after V lost 4 bases and J lost 7 bases. The CDR3 DNA is TGCGCCAGCAGCCTTCCGACTAGCGGGAAAACGAATACGCAGTATTTT. It translates to CASSLPTSGKTNTQYF.

This clonotype was found many times. As the CDR3 is not closed by the conserved phenylalanine or tryptophan, this likely results from a read error. The chain uses TRBV29-1 and TRBJ2-1, with 7 bases matching TRBD1. CDR3 length: 16 amino acids. J gave up 8 bases and V 6 bases, and 19 bases lay outside the gene matches. Germline V CDR1 and CDR2: SQVTM, ANQGSEA. Written as DNA, the CDR3 is TGCAGCGTACGAAGGACAGGATCTCCCTCACTCGATGAGCAGTTCCTC. Its translation is CSVRRTGSPSLDEQFL.